This TCR beta chain stems from a study of human versus mouse CDR3 diversity and MHC coevolution. The study's findings and limits: Among all groups, most of the three human donors showed least clonal inequality.

The method was immunoSEQ multiplex PCR; TCRdb's version includes in-frame clones alone and lacks a portion of them. This table holds about 81,000 clones, just under 95% found once. Details on this clone: What it binds is unknown.

V lost 7 bases, J lost 4 bases, and 7 bases stayed unmatched. The CDR3 has 13 residues. From germline, CDR1 is SNHLY and CDR2 FYNNEI. The TCR was taken from a person aged 25 to 69 in good health. Specimen: naive CD4+ T cells from blood. Subset of the sample: CD45RO-negative CD62L-positive naive CD4 T cells. The chain employs TRBV2 and TRBJ2-7, with TRBD1 identical over 7 bases. CDR3 residues: CASIDRGPYEQYF. DNA of the CDR3: TGTGCCAGCATTGATAGGGGGCCGTACGAGCAGTACTTC. Full variable domain (rest looked up from reference TRBV2 and TRBJ2-7): EPEVTQTPSHQVTQMGQEVILRCVPISNHLYFYWYRQILGQKVEFLVSFYNNEISEKSEIFDDQFSVERPDGSNFTLKIRSTKLEDSAMYFCASIDRGPYEQYFGPGTRLTVT.